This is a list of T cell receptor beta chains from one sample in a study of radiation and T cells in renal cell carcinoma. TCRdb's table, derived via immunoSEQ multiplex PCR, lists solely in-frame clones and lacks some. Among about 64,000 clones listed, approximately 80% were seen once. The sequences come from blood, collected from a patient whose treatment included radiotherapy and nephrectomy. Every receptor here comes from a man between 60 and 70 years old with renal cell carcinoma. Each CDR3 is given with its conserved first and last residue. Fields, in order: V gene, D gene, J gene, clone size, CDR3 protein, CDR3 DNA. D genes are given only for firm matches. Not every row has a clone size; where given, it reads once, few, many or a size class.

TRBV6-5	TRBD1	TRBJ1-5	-	CASSYGTGDQPQHF	TGTGCCAGCAGTTACGGGACAGGAGATCAGCCCCAGCATTTT
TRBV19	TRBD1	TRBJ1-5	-	CASSGRDRGRRQPQHF	TGTGCCAGTAGTGGGAGGGACAGGGGTCGGAGGCAGCCCCAGCATTTT
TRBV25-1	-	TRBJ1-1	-	CASSPSGSNTEAFF	TGTGCCAGCAGCCCCTCCGGCAGTAACACTGAAGCTTTCTTT
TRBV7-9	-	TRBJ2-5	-	CASSLRGSGWETQYF	TGTGCCAGCAGCTTAAGGGGTAGTGGATGGGAGACCCAGTACTTC
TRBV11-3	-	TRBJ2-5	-	CASSLNGLFRETQYF	TGTGCCAGCAGCTTAAACGGCTTGTTCCGAGAGACCCAGTACTTC
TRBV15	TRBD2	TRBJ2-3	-	CATSREPSGRAQYF	TGTGCCACCAGCAGAGAACCTAGCGGGAGGGCGCAGTATTTT
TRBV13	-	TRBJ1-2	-	CASSFFWGRYGYTF	TGTGCCAGCAGCTTTTTTTGGGGTCGGTATGGCTACACCTTC
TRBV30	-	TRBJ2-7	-	CAWRGQIKYEQYF	TGTGCCTGGAGAGGACAGATAAAGTACGAGCAGTACTTC
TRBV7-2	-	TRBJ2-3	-	CASSLALRDTQYF	TGTGCCAGCAGCTTAGCCCTCCGGGATACGCAGTATTTT
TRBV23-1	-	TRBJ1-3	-	CASSQSLRRGESGNTIYF	TGCGCCAGCAGTCAATCGCTGCGACGGGGGGAATCTGGAAACACCATATATTTT
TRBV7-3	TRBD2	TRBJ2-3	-	CASSLPRTSGTSSDTQYF	TGTGCCAGCAGCTTACCTAGGACTAGCGGAACTAGCTCAGATACGCAGTATTTT
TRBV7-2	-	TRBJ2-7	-	CASNSPGLIEQYF	TGTGCCAGCAATTCTCCCGGACTTATCGAGCAGTACTTC
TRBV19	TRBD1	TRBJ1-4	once	CASSIRVGTGDEKLFF	TGTGCCAGTAGTATAAGGGTGGGGACAGGGGATGAAAAACTGTTTTTT
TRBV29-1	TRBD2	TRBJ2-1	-	CSVGTSGLNEQFF	TGCAGCGTGGGGACTAGCGGGTTAAATGAGCAGTTCTTC
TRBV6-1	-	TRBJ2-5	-	CASSNGLRMETQYF	TGTGCCAGCAGTAACGGTCTCAGGATGGAGACCCAGTACTTC
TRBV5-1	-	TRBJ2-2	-	CASSLSPGNTGELFF	TGCGCCAGCAGCTTGTCCCCAGGGAACACCGGGGAGCTGTTTTTT
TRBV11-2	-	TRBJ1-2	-	CASTSNYGYTF	TGTGCCAGCACCAGTAACTATGGCTACACCTTC
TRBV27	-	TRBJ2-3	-	CASRSTDTQYF	TGTGCCAGCAGGAGCACAGATACGCAGTATTTT
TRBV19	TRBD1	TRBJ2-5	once	CASNVRGSDQETQYF	TGTGCCAGTAACGTCAGGGGGAGCGACCAAGAGACCCAGTACTTC
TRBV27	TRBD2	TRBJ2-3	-	CASSFGLAGGQSSTDTQYF	TGTGCCAGCAGTTTCGGACTAGCGGGGGGGCAGAGCTCGACAGATACGCAGTATTTT
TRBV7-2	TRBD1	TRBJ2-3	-	CASSLGQGSSTDTQYF	TGTGCCAGCAGCTTGGGACAGGGTTCTAGCACAGATACGCAGTATTTT
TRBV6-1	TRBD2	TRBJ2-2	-	CASSEASGDTGELFF	TGTGCCAGCAGTGAAGCTAGCGGGGACACCGGGGAGCTGTTTTTT
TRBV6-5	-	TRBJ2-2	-	CAGSQSSTGELFF	TGTGCCGGCAGTCAGAGCTCCACCGGGGAGCTGTTTTTT
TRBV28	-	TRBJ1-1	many	CASSLISRNTEAFF	TGTGCCAGCAGTTTGATTAGCCGGAACACTGAAGCTTTCTTT
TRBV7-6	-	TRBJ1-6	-	CASSLGTGGGSNSPLHF	TGTGCCAGCAGCTTAGGAACAGGCGGTGGGAGTAATTCACCCCTCCACTTT
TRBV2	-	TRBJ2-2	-	CASRRQGNTGELFF	TGTGCCAGCAGGCGGCAGGGCAACACCGGGGAGCTGTTTTTT
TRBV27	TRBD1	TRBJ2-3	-	CASKYGDRGTDTQYF	TGTGCCAGCAAATACGGGGACAGGGGCACAGATACGCAGTATTTT
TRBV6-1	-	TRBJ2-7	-	CASSDPTHLEQYF	TGTGCCAGCAGTGACCCAACCCATCTAGAGCAGTACTTC
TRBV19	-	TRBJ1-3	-	CASRVGGITGNTIYF	TGTGCCAGTCGTGTGGGGGGTATAACTGGAAACACCATATATTTT
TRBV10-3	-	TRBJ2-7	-	CAISEGEDEQYF	TGTGCCATCAGTGAAGGTGAGGACGAGCAGTACTTC
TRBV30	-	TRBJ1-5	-	CAWRKNSNQPQHF	TGTGCCTGGAGGAAGAATAGCAATCAGCCCCAGCATTTT
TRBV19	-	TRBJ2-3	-	CASSSQGWNTQYF	TGTGCCAGTAGTTCCCAGGGATGGAATACGCAGTATTTT
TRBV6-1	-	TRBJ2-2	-	CASSEHSFNTGELFF	TGTGCCAGCAGTGAACACAGCTTCAACACCGGGGAGCTGTTTTTT
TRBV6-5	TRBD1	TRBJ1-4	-	CASSWTGSNEKLFF	TGTGCCAGCAGTTGGACAGGGTCTAATGAAAAACTGTTTTTT
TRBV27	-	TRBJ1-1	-	CASSFGGDTEAFF	TGTGCCAGCAGTTTTGGAGGGGACACTGAAGCTTTCTTT
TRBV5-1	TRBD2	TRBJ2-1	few	CASSPPGGEDNEQFF	TGCGCCAGCAGCCCGCCGGGGGGAGAGGACAATGAGCAGTTCTTC
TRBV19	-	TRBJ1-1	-	CASSIEGGGLTEAFF	TGTGCCAGTAGTATAGAAGGCGGGGGTTTAACTGAAGCTTTCTTT
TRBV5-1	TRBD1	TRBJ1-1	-	CASRLTGGSSEAFF	TGCGCCAGCAGGCTGACAGGGGGTTCCTCTGAAGCTTTCTTT
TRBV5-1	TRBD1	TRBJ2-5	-	CASSSPGQSSETQYF	TGCGCCAGCAGCTCACCGGGACAGAGTTCAGAGACCCAGTACTTC
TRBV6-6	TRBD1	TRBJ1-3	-	CASSYTGGSGNTIYF	TGTGCCAGCAGTTATACAGGGGGCTCTGGAAACACCATATATTTT
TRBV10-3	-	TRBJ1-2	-	CAMSLAAAYGYTF	TGTGCCATGTCTCTGGCGGCTGCCTATGGCTACACCTTC